This T cell receptor beta chain was captured in a study of beta chain features in type 1 diabetes. Study-level findings and limits: In type 1 diabetes patients, VDJ junctions had fewer insertions; deletions at these junctions were more frequent.

The CDR3 is made up of 13 amino acids. Germline V gives CDR1 SGHTA, CDR2 FQGNSA. V dropped 8 bases and J dropped 8; count of bases not matched to a gene: 9. As for this clone: The antigen remains unidentified.

Every bit of the isolated RNA underwent reverse transcription, so sequencing read expressed TCRB transcripts. Clones were sequenced by immunoSEQ multiplex PCR, and TCRdb holds only the in-frame ones, with some missing. This sample yields around 160,000 clones, of which under 60% are seen a single time; around 0.42% belongs to the top ten. V usage is TRBV7-2 and J usage is TRBJ2-1; 7 positions agree with TRBD1. Sequences were obtained from Tregs from blood. The sequence was collected from a young man in good health. The CDR3 spells CASGHQGGYEQFF. In DNA, the CDR3 is TGTGCCAGCGGCCACCAAGGGGGCTATGAGCAGTTCTTC.